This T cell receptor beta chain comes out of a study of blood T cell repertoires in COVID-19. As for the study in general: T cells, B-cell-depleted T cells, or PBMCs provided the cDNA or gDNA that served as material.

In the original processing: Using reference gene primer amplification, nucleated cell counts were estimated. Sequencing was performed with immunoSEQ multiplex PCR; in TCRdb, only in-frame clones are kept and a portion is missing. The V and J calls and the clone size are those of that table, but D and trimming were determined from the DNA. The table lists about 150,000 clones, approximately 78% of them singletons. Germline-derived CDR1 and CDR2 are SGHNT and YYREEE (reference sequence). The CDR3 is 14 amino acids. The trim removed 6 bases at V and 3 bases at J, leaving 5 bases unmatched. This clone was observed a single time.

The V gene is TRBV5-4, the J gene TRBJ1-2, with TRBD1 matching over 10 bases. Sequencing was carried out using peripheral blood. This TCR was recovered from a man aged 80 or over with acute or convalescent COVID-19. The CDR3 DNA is TGTGCCAGCATCAGGGACAGGGGAGACTATGGCTACACCTTC. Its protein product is CASIRDRGDYGYTF.